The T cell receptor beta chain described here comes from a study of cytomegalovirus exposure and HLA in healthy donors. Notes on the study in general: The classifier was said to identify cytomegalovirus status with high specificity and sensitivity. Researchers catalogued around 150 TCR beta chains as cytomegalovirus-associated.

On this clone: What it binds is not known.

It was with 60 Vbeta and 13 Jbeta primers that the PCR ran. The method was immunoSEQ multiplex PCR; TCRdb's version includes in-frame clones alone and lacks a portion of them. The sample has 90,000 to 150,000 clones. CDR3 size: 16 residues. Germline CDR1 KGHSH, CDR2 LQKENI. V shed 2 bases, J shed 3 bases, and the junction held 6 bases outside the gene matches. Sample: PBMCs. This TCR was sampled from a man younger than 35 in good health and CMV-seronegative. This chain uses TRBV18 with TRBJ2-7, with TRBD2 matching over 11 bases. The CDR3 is CASSPIPLAGGYEQYF. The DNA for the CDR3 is TGTGCCAGCTCACCAATCCCCCTAGCGGGGGGCTACGAGCAGTACTTC.